These 11 T cell receptor beta chains share one sample of origin, sequenced in a study of blood T cells in healthy people across ages. The authors ran a second PCR of roughly 6 to 12 cycles using a sample-barcoded 5' primer and a J-beta primer mix. From the 5' RACE reads, TCRdb called clonotypes with MiXCR, one entry per CDR3 protein. The sample lists about 1,000,000 distinct CDR3 sequences, 40% to 50% occurring once. The sample consisted of blood. The receptor source for this set is a woman aged 60-75 years in good health.

This clonotype occurred a few times. The chain is built from TRBV20-1 and TRBJ2-7, with no clear D. V was clipped by 4 bases and J by 2 bases, with 15 bases between them. The CDR3 consists of 14 residues. Germline V CDR1 and CDR2: DFQATT, SNEGSKA (reference sequence). CDR3 amino acids: CSANDGPGPYEQYF. In DNA form, the CDR3 reads TGCAGTGCTAATGACGGACCTGGGCCCTACGAGCAGTACTTC.

This clonotype came up a few times. The chain combines TRBV20-1 with TRBJ2-5; D might be TRBD1 (5 bases). Trimming stripped 3 bases from V and 5 bases from J, with 10 bases between. This CDR3 comprises 12 residues. Germline V CDR1 and CDR2: DFQATT, SNEGSKA (reference sequence). Here the CDR3 reads CSARKGDETQYF. CDR3 coding DNA: TGCAGTGCTAGGAAAGGGGATGAGACCCAGTACTTC.

The rearrangement joins TRBV25-1 to TRBJ1-2; D gene unclear. Between the trimmed V and J ends, which lost 3 bases and 8 bases, there was a span of 13 bases. Germline V gene data show CDR1 as MGHDK and CDR2 as SYGVNS. The CDR3 is 13 residues long. The CDR3 nucleotides read TGTGCCAGCAGTGACCTCGTGGGCAGCGGCTACACCTTC. Its translation is CASSDLVGSGYTF.

CDR3 sequence (DNA): TGTGCCAGCAGCTCGGACAGCCTCCAAGAGACCCAGTACTTC. This codes for CASSSDSLQETQYF. The chain recombines TRBV7-8 with TRBJ2-5, with a tentative D call TRBD1 (6 bases). This CDR3 is built from 14 residues. Germline lookup yields CDR1 SGHVS and CDR2 FQNEAQ. Trimming cost V 4 bases and J 1 base, with 10 bases left between them.

V gene TRBV11-1 combines with J gene TRBJ2-7; 9 bases align to TRBD1. Trimming removed 1 base from V and 3 bases from J; junction bases left unmatched: 7. The CDR3 totals 16 residues. Per germline, CDR1 SGHAT and CDR2 FQDESV (reference sequence). The CDR3 is CASSLGLGQGYYEQYF. For the CDR3, the DNA is TGTGCCAGCAGCTTAGGACTGGGACAGGGCTACTACGAGCAGTACTTC.

In its sample, this clonotype was seen once. The gene calls are TRBV5-4 and TRBJ2-1, with 11 positions matching TRBD2. Losses at the gene ends were 2 bases for V and 1 base for J; bases not matched to a gene: 8. The germline CDR1 and CDR2 sequences are SGHNT and YYREEE (reference sequence). This CDR3 comprises 18 residues. CDR3 sequence reads: CASSLPGLAVPSYNEQFF. The CDR3 region has the DNA TGTGCCAGCAGCTTACCGGGACTAGCGGTTCCATCCTACAATGAGCAGTTCTTC. Supplemented by reference TRBV5-4 and TRBJ2-1, the full variable domain reads ETGVTQSPTHLIKTRGQQVTLRCSSQSGHNTVSWYQQALGQGPQFIFQYYREEENGRGNFPPRFSGLQFPNYSSELNVNALELDDSALYLCASSLPGLAVPSYNEQFFGPGTRLTVL.

In the case of this clonotype: At one boundary the junction diverges from the germline segment, which might be a read error. This chain connects TRBV6-1 to TRBJ2-1; TRBD2 matches at 7 bases. Germline V gene lookup returns CDR1 MNHNS and CDR2 SASEGT. CDR3 length: 17 residues. CDR3 sequence: CASSLLIPSGSYSEQFF. In DNA form, the CDR3 reads TGTGCCAGCAGCCTGCTTATTCCTAGCGGCTCCTACAGTGAGCAGTTCTTC.

The sample holds many counts of this clonotype. This rearrangement joins TRBV29-1 to TRBJ1-5, with D maybe TRBD1 (5 bases). This CDR3 is built from 13 residues. The V gene's germline CDR1 is SQVTM and CDR2 ANQGSEA. Trimming removed 6 bases at V and 1 base at J, with 10 bases between. The CDR3 nucleotides are TGCAGCGTGGGGGAGGGAAGCAATCAGCCCCAGCATTTT. It translates to CSVGEGSNQPQHF.

J is TRBJ2-3 and V is TRBV13; 7 positions agree with TRBD2. This CDR3 is built from 14 residues. The germline gives CDR1 PRHDT, CDR2 FYEKMQ (reference sequence). V dropped 7 bases and J dropped 2; count of bases not matched to a gene: 6. This CDR3 reads CASTILADTDTQYF. CDR3 in DNA: TGTGCCAGCACAATCCTAGCGGACACAGATACGCAGTATTTT.

The table lists this clonotype with a few counts. The chain couples TRBV6-6 to TRBJ1-5, with D perhaps matching TRBD1 (6 bases). The germline gives CDR1 MNHNY, CDR2 SVGAGI (reference sequence). The length of the CDR3 is 15 residues. V lost 6 bases and J 0 bases, leaving 12 bases between the germline ends. CDR3 amino acids: CASSGTSNSNQPQHF. CDR3 DNA sequence: TGTGCCAGCAGCGGGACATCAAATAGCAATCAGCCCCAGCATTTT.

A note on this clonotype: Relative to the germline gene, one junction end is altered; a read error may explain this. The gene calls are TRBV20-1 and TRBJ2-1, with 15 bases aligning to TRBD2. The CDR3 is 16 amino acids. Germline loops: CDR1 DFQATT, CDR2 SNEGSKA (reference sequence). CDR3 region: CSTRTSGRESYNEQFF. Written as DNA, the CDR3 is TGCAGTACTAGGACTAGCGGGAGGGAGTCCTACAATGAGCAGTTCTTC.